The 24 T cell receptor beta chains reported below all come from one sample, sequenced in a study of T cells in Graves' hyperthyroidism and ophthalmopathy. Amplification yielded TCR beta CDR3 regions, with RNA transcripts as the source. TCR CDR3 underwent first-round RT-PCR with the HTBI primer set. TCRdb ran MiXCR on the multiplex PCR reads and lists one entry per CDR3 protein. Of around 240,000 distinct CDR3 sequences in the sample, 13% to 15% are singletons; the top ten hold about 14%. Sequenced: blood. These receptors were collected from a woman between 35 and 50 years old with Graves' hyperthyroidism that later progressed to Graves' ophthalmopathy.

For this clonotype: Given a much more abundant clone one base away, this may be a read error. This is likely a read error, given that the CDR3 carries no conserved phenylalanine or tryptophan at its end. The V call is TRBV27, the J call TRBJ2-1, with 9 bases that match TRBD2. CDR1 and CDR2 from the germline V gene are MNHEY and SMNVEV (reference sequence). CDR3 length: 15 amino acids. The CDR3 region is CACSPLAGAYNEQFV. The DNA of the CDR3 is TGTGCCTGCAGCCCACTAGCGGGTGCATACAATGAGCAGTTCGTC.

This clonotype came up many times. The J gene is TRBJ2-7, the V gene TRBV11-2, with D possibly TRBD1 on 6 matching bases. This CDR3 comprises 14 residues. Germline V lookup: CDR1 SGHAT, CDR2 FQNNGV. Trimming removed 4 bases at V and 3 bases at J, with 13 bases between. CDR3 bases: TGTGCCAGCAGCTCCCCGAAACAGGGCTACGAGCAGTACTTC. As protein: CASSSPKQGYEQYF.

This clonotype has a count of ten or more. The chain links TRBV20-1 to TRBJ2-5; D is ambiguous. Germline values: CDR1 DFQATT, CDR2 SNEGSKA (reference sequence). The germline V and J ends were trimmed by 1 base and 5 bases, with 11 bases remaining between them. The CDR3 extends over 13 amino acids. The CDR3 region is CSARGQRVETQYF. DNA of the CDR3: TGCAGTGCTAGAGGGCAGCGTGTGGAGACCCAGTACTTC.

This clonotype came up many times. This chain links TRBV30 with TRBJ2-3; the D is unclear. The ends were cut back, 0 bases at V and 0 bases at J, with 7 bases in the middle. Germline assignment: CDR1 GTSNPN and CDR2 SVGIG (reference sequence). This CDR3 is 14 amino acids long. The CDR3 DNA reads TGTGCCTGGAGTGTACGTAGCAGCACAGATACGCAGTATTTT. This sequence encodes CAWSVRSSTDTQYF.

The chain combines TRBV5-5 with TRBJ2-6; D gene ambiguous. CDR1 and CDR2 from the germline V gene are SGHKS and YYEKEE (reference sequence). Trimming took off 2 bases at V and 2 bases at J, with 14 bases between the two ends. This CDR3 spans 17 amino acids. CDR3 region: CASSFSHRAAGANVLTF. The CDR3 nucleotides are TGTGCCAGCAGCTTCAGTCATAGGGCGGCTGGGGCCAACGTCCTGACTTTC.

There are many counts of this clonotype. The chain links TRBV6-5 to TRBJ2-1, with 9 bases identical to TRBD2. V dropped 2 bases and J dropped 8; count of bases not matched to a gene: 4. Germline assignment: CDR1 MNHEY and CDR2 SVGAGI. CDR3 length: 14 amino acids. The DNA for the CDR3 is TGTGCCAGCAGTTACCGGACTAGCGAATATGAGCAGTTCTTC. Translated: CASSYRTSEYEQFF.

This clonotype was recorded many times. CDR3 sequence: CASSFSNQGEQYF. As DNA, the CDR3 is TGTGCCAGCAGTTTCTCCAACCAGGGCGAGCAGTACTTC. This chain connects TRBV27 to TRBJ2-7; D is possibly TRBD1 (5 bases). The CDR3 consists of 13 residues. Germline CDR1 MNHEY, CDR2 SMNVEV (reference sequence). The V gene lost 3 bases and the J gene lost 6 bases, with 12 bases spanning the gap.

In this sample, this clonotype turned up many times. This chain joins TRBV20-1 and TRBJ2-2; tentative D call: TRBD2 (5 bases). V was cut by 0 bases and J by 0 bases, with 5 bases left in between. The V gene's germline CDR1 is DFQATT and CDR2 SNEGSKA (reference sequence). This CDR3 has 14 residues. CDR3 DNA sequence: TGCAGTGCTAGAGACGGGGCGAACACCGGGGAGCTGTTTTTT. It codes for CSARDGANTGELFF.

This clonotype has a handful of counts. This chain links TRBV4-1 with TRBJ1-1, with 7 bases aligning to TRBD1. The CDR3 extends over 13 amino acids. V lost 6 bases and J lost 3; bases outside the gene matches: 4. From germline, CDR1 is MGHRA and CDR2 YSYEKL. The CDR3 DNA follows: TGCGCCAGCAGACCCAGGGGGGACACTGAAGCTTTCTTT. Protein product: CASRPRGDTEAFF.

J is TRBJ2-1 and V is TRBV28; D might be TRBD2 (6 bases). V was pared by 6 bases and J by 2 bases, with 14 bases between. This CDR3 is 15 amino acids long. CDR1 MDHEN and CDR2 SYDVKM come from the germline V gene. CDR3 bases: TGTGCCAGCAGCCACGGGGAGGTCGCCTACAATGAGCAGTTCTTC. It yields the protein CASSHGEVAYNEQFF.

This clonotype has at least ten counts. The chain recombines TRBV6-1 with TRBJ1-2, with 7 bases lining up with TRBD1. The CDR3 has 14 amino acids. The germline CDR1 and CDR2 sequences are MNHNS and SASEGT. The ends lost 7 bases at V and 2 bases at J; junction bases unmatched: 7. CDR3 amino acids: CASNRQGYNYGYTF. The CDR3, as DNA: TGTGCCAGCAACAGACAGGGCTACAACTATGGCTACACCTTC.

This clonotype was recorded at least ten times. The gene calls are TRBV28 and TRBJ1-2, with unresolved D. Trimming removed 4 bases at V and 0 bases at J, with 9 bases between. The germline V gene has CDR1 MDHEN and CDR2 SYDVKM. The CDR3 length is 14 residues. The CDR3 region is CASSYFESNYGYTF. In nucleotides, the CDR3 is TGTGCCAGCAGTTATTTTGAATCTAACTATGGCTACACCTTC.

There are many counts of this clonotype. The rearrangement uses TRBV6-1 and TRBJ2-2; 7 positions agree with TRBD1. J lost 0 bases, V lost 6 bases, and 1 base had no gene match. Germline CDR1 reads MNHNS; CDR2 reads SASEGT. The CDR3 has 14 amino acids. The CDR3 bases are TGTGCCAGCAGGCAGGGGGCGAACACCGGGGAGCTGTTTTTT. This encodes CASRQGANTGELFF.

This clonotype came up many times. A read error may produce the germline difference seen at one junction end. The chain is built from TRBV5-4 and TRBJ1-1; the D is unclear. This CDR3 is 14 amino acids long. Germline assignment: CDR1 SGHNT and CDR2 YYREEE (reference sequence). The CDR3 spells CASKWWGGNPEAFF. The CDR3 coding sequence is TGTGCCAGCAAGTGGTGGGGAGGGAACCCTGAAGCTTTCTTT.

This clonotype appeared a few times. This may be a read error: a much more frequent sequence differs by one nucleotide. V usage is TRBV2 and J usage is TRBJ1-4; D not certain. The CDR3 is 11 residues long. CDR1 is SNHLY, CDR2 FYNNEI, per germline. In nucleotides, the CDR3 is TGTGCCAGCCGGCATAATGAAAAACTGTCTTTT. It yields the protein CASRHNEKLSF.

This clonotype was seen ten or more times. The CDR3, as DNA: TGTGCCAGCAGCCCGGGACAGACTAGCACAGATACGCAGTATTTT. Residues: CASSPGQTSTDTQYF. V is TRBV7-9 and J is TRBJ2-3; 7 nucleotides match TRBD1. The CDR3 has 15 residues. Germline CDR1 reads SEHNR; CDR2 reads FQNEAQ (reference sequence). Unmatched junction bases numbered 5, after V lost 5 bases and J lost 0 bases.

Note on this clonotype: One end of the junction is discordant with germline, which a read error may explain. The V and J genes are TRBV7-9 and TRBJ2-3; TRBD1 aligns across 9 bases. The CDR3 consists of 16 residues. Germline CDR1 SEHNR, CDR2 FQNEAQ (reference sequence). The CDR3 reads CASSRQGGLSTDTEYF. The CDR3 nucleotides read TGTGCTAGCAGCCGACAGGGGGGCCTTAGCACAGATACGGAGTATTTT. Full variable domain (missing parts from reference TRBV7-9 and TRBJ2-3): DTGVSQNPRHKITKRGQNVTFRCDPISEHNRLYWYRQTLGQGPEFLTYFQNEAQLEKSRLLSDRFSAERPKGSFSTLEIQRTEQGDSAMYLCASSRQGGLSTDTEYFGPGTRLTVL.

This clonotype has only a few counts. The rearrangement uses TRBV6-2 or TRBV6-3 and TRBJ2-6; D call uncertain. Germline lookup yields CDR1 MNHEY and CDR2 SVGEGT. This CDR3 region has 13 residues. The V end lost 3 bases, the J end lost 3 bases, and 3 bases lay between the germline ends. This CDR3 is CASSYRGANVLTF. The CDR3 DNA follows: TGTGCCAGCAGTTATCGTGGGGCCAACGTCCTGACTTTC.

The rearrangement links TRBV12-3 or TRBV12-4 to TRBJ1-2; D perhaps matches TRBD1 (6 bases). Trimming removed 5 bases at V and 10 bases at J, with 11 bases between. The CDR3 spans 11 residues. The chain's CDR3 is CASSIRGPYTF. CDR3 DNA: TGTGCCAGCAGTATCAGGGGACCCTACACCTTC.

This clonotype was counted ten times or more. The chain couples TRBV2 to TRBJ1-2, with D possibly being TRBD1 (6 bases). The CDR3 loop spans 15 amino acids. The V gene's germline CDR1 is SNHLY and CDR2 FYNNEI. Trimming stripped 2 bases from V and 8 bases from J, with 18 bases between. CDR3 coding DNA: TGTGCCAGCAGTGAAATTTTGTTGGGGGCGGCCGGCTACACCTTC. It specifies CASSEILLGAAGYTF.

The chain carries TRBV12-3 or TRBV12-4 and TRBJ2-1, with TRBD2 identical over 10 bases. With 4 bases clipped from V and 3 bases from J, the junction kept 6 bases outside the gene matches. CDR3 size: 16 residues. In nucleotides, the CDR3 is TGTGCCAGCAGTTATCTACTAGCGGGAAGCTACAATGAGCAGTTCTTC. Translating gives CASSYLLAGSYNEQFF.

In its sample, this clonotype was seen many times. This chain uses TRBV7-9 with TRBJ1-4; 7 bases agree with TRBD1. The CDR3 is 14 amino acids. Germline V gene lookup returns CDR1 SEHNR and CDR2 FQNEAQ (reference sequence). The ends lost 2 bases at V and 7 bases at J; junction bases unmatched: 4. The CDR3 region is CASSLTRGIEKLFF. CDR3 DNA sequence: TGTGCCAGCAGCTTAACCAGGGGGATTGAAAAACTGTTTTTT.

V and J are TRBV4-1 and TRBJ1-5, with D possibly matching TRBD1 (5 bases). Germline V gene sequence: CDR1 MGHRA, CDR2 YSYEKL. Deletions cut 2 bases from V and 5 bases from J, with 7 bases between. This CDR3 has 13 residues. Here the CDR3 reads CASSQPGDQPQHF. In DNA form, the CDR3 reads TGCGCCAGCAGCCAACCGGGGGATCAGCCCCAGCATTTT.

This clonotype was seen repeatedly, ten times or more. V gene TRBV5-6 combines with J gene TRBJ1-4; the D is unclear. Trimming stripped 5 bases from V and 0 bases from J, with 11 bases between. The CDR3 consists of 15 residues. Germline V gene data show CDR1 as SGHDT and CDR2 as YYEEEE. Written as DNA, the CDR3 is TGTGCCAGCAGTTCCCCAAGCGCAACTAATGAAAAACTGTTTTTT. This translates into CASSSPSATNEKLFF.